This TCR beta chain was identified during a study of OX40 agonist ivuxolimab in advanced cancers. CDR1 and CDR2 from the germline V gene are SGHRS and YFSETQ. CDR3 length: 14 residues. V lost 7 bases to trimming and J lost 3 bases; unmatched junction nucleotides: 5. The assay was immunoSEQ multiplex PCR, and TCRdb's table has in-frame clones only and misses some. The table has 35,000 to 40,000 clones, approximately 86% seen once. The J gene is TRBJ1-4, the V gene TRBV5-1; TRBD1 matches 8 bases. The starting material was CD4+ or CD8+ T cells sorted from blood, obtained in a trial of the OX40 agonist ivuxolimab. The clonotype comes from an adult with an advanced solid tumor such as melanoma, head and neck, liver or kidney cancer. The CDR3 region is CASHPGQANEKLFF. CDR3 DNA sequence: TGCGCCAGCCACCCGGGACAGGCTAATGAAAAACTGTTTTTT.